Listed below are T cell receptor beta chains from one sample, sequenced in a study of blood T cell repertoires in COVID-19. The protocol was immunoSEQ multiplex PCR, while the TCRdb copy is restricted to in-frame clones and leaves out a portion. The sample holds 85,000 to 110,000 clones, roughly nine tenths seen once. Sequences were obtained from peripheral blood. The receptors here all came from a woman older than 75 in a cohort sampled during active COVID-19. CDR3s include the opening cysteine and the closing phenylalanine or tryptophan. A D gene is named only where the DNA matches it firmly. Clone size is not always given. Where it is, it says once, few, many or a class for expanded clones.

TRBV5-6	TRBJ2-5	NA	NA	TGTGCCAGCAGCCCACAGGGATCCGAGACCCAGTACTTC	CASSPQGSETQYF
TRBV6-6	TRBJ1-5	NA	NA	TGTGCCAGCACTCAGGCGGGGGTCAATCAGCCCCAGCATTTT	CASTQAGVNQPQHF
TRBV12-3/TRBV12-4	TRBJ2-3	once	NA	TGTGCCAGCAGTTTCGGCACAGATACGCAGTATTTT	CASSFGTDTQYF
TRBV10-3	TRBJ2-6	NA	TRBD1	TGTGCCTCCACGACAGGGCAAGTTGGGGCCAACGTCCTGACTTTC	CASTTGQVGANVLTF
TRBV7-9	TRBJ2-1	NA	TRBD2	TGTGCCAGCAGCCCTAAGGGAGGAGCGGGGGGCCCGACGGAGCAGTTCTTC	CASSPKGGAGGPTEQFF
TRBV14	TRBJ2-2	once	NA	TGTGCCAGCAGCCACTACCAGAACACCGGGGAGCTGTTTTTT	CASSHYQNTGELFF
TRBV4-1	TRBJ2-1	NA	TRBD2	TGCGCCAGCAGCCATGGACTAGTCTCCAATGAGCAGTTCTTC	CASSHGLVSNEQFF
TRBV11-2	TRBJ1-3	NA	NA	TGTGCCAGCAGCCTGGCGGGGTACCGAGGAAACACCATATATTTT	CASSLAGYRGNTIYF
TRBV18	TRBJ2-1	NA	TRBD2	TGTGCCAGCTCACAACCGGGACTAGCGGGAGGAAATGAGCAGTTCTTC	CASSQPGLAGGNEQFF
TRBV3-1/TRBV3-2	TRBJ2-7	NA	TRBD2	TGTGCCAGCAAAAGGACTAGCGGGACCTACGAGCAGTACTTC	CASKRTSGTYEQYF
TRBV10-3	TRBJ2-1	NA	TRBD2	TGTGCCATCAGTTTCCTCGGGGGGAGCGAAAGCTCCTACAATGAGCAGTTCTTC	CAISFLGGSESSYNEQFF
TRBV12-3/TRBV12-4	TRBJ2-7	once	NA	TGTGCCAGCAGTTTAGGAGGGATTTACGAGCAGTACTTC	CASSLGGIYEQYF
TRBV28	TRBJ1-3	NA	TRBD1	TGTGCCAGCAGTTTACGGGACAGGGGGTTCTCTGGAAACACCATATATTTT	CASSLRDRGFSGNTIYF
TRBV19	TRBJ1-5	once	TRBD1	TGTGCCAGTAGTAGACCCGGGACAGGGGGCGGTCAGCCCCAGCATTTT	CASSRPGTGGGQPQHF
TRBV6-4	TRBJ2-2	NA	NA	TGTGCCAGCAGAGCCCGCGGGGAGCTGTTTTTT	CASRARGELFF
TRBV24-1	TRBJ2-6	NA	NA	TGTGCCACTGGGCAGTCTGGGGCCAACGTCCTGACTTTC	CATGQSGANVLTF
TRBV6-6	TRBJ2-7	NA	NA	TGTGCCAGCCTTGGGGCAGTTTACTCCTACGAGCAGTACTTC	CASLGAVYSYEQYF
TRBV5-6	TRBJ2-3	NA	NA	TGTGCCAGCAGCATGCTCCCTCAGTGGGATACGCAGTATTTT	CASSMLPQWDTQYF
TRBV28	TRBJ2-4	NA	NA	TGTGCCAGCCGATCGTGGGCGCGAAACATTCAGTACTTC	CASRSWARNIQYF
TRBV29-1	TRBJ1-2	NA	TRBD1	TGCAGCGTTCTAGACAGGGACTATGGCTACACCTTC	CSVLDRDYGYTF
TRBV18	TRBJ2-5	NA	NA	TGTGCCAGCTCACGTTCAGACCAAGAGACCCAGTACTTC	CASSRSDQETQYF
TRBV6-5	TRBJ2-7	NA	TRBD1	TGTGCCAGCATTTGGACAGGGGCCAACGAGCAGTACTTC	CASIWTGANEQYF
TRBV5-1	TRBJ1-3	once	TRBD1	TGCGCCAGCAGCCCGGGACAGGGGACACAGAACACCATATATTTT	CASSPGQGTQNTIYF
TRBV5-1	TRBJ2-2	NA	NA	TGCGCCAGCAACGGAGGACTCGATACCGGGGAGCTGTTTTTT	CASNGGLDTGELFF
TRBV6-5	TRBJ2-5	NA	TRBD2	TGTGCCAGCAGTTACTCCGCGGGAGCCGTAGAGACCCAGTACTTC	CASSYSAGAVETQYF
TRBV24-1	TRBJ2-7	NA	NA	TGTGCCACCAGTGACCCGGGACTGTCCGAGCAGTACTTC	CATSDPGLSEQYF
TRBV24-1	TRBJ2-5	NA	NA	TGTGCCACCAGTGACCCCGGGGTAGAGACCCAGTACTTC	CATSDPGVETQYF
TRBV30	TRBJ1-1	NA	TRBD1	TGTGCCTGGAGTGGTCAGGGGGGTGAAGCTTTCTTT	CAWSGQGGEAFF
TRBV6-5	TRBJ2-7	once	TRBD1	TGTGCCAGCAGTCACGGGACAGGGCCTTACGAGCAGTACTTC	CASSHGTGPYEQYF
TRBV30	TRBJ1-5	NA	NA	TGTGCCTGGACTGGCGCAGGTTACAATCAGCCCCAGCATTTT	CAWTGAGYNQPQHF
TRBV19	TRBJ2-1	NA	TRBD2	TGTGCCAGTAGTATTGTAACGGGAGGTTCCTACAATGAGCAGTTCTTC	CASSIVTGGSYNEQFF
TRBV3-1/TRBV3-2	TRBJ2-7	NA	TRBD2	TGTGCCAGCAGCCAAAACGCGGGGGGCTCCGAGCAGTACTTC	CASSQNAGGSEQYF
TRBV19	TRBJ1-5	NA	NA	TGTGCCAGTAGTGGTCGACAGGTAGACCAGCCCCAGCATTTT	CASSGRQVDQPQHF
TRBV12-3/TRBV12-4	TRBJ2-7	NA	NA	TGTGCCAGCAGTTTATGGGCTTCCGAGCAGTACTTC	CASSLWASEQYF
TRBV2	TRBJ2-3	NA	NA	TGTGCCAGTAGCAGGGGCCCAGATACGCAGTATTTT	CASSRGPDTQYF
TRBV30	TRBJ1-2	NA	TRBD1	TGTGCCTGGAGTCGGGACAGGAGAATCTACACCTTC	CAWSRDRRIYTF
TRBV15	TRBJ2-7	NA	TRBD1	TGTGCCACCAGCAGACAGGGACAGGGACAACAGCAGTACTTC	CATSRQGQGQQQYF
TRBV7-9	TRBJ2-1	NA	TRBD2	TGTGCCAGCACCTCTAGCGGGGGAAACAATGAGCAGTTCTTC	CASTSSGGNNEQFF
TRBV28	TRBJ2-1	once	NA	TGTGCCAGCCTCACCCCCGGGGGGCCCTACAATGAGCAGTTCTTC	CASLTPGGPYNEQFF
TRBV28	TRBJ2-7	NA	NA	TGTGCCAGCAGTTCCAGGGACTACGAGCAGTACTTC	CASSSRDYEQYF
TRBV7-3	TRBJ1-1	NA	NA	TGTGCCAGCAGCCCACAACAGGGCGGGACTGAAGCTTTCTTT	CASSPQQGGTEAFF
TRBV19	TRBJ1-6	once	TRBD1	TGTGCCAGTAGTATCGGACAGGGAGAGGGCTCACCCCTCCACTTT	CASSIGQGEGSPLHF
TRBV19	TRBJ2-7	NA	TRBD2	TGTGCCAGTAGTCCCCAGGGACTAGCGGGACTACTCTACGAGCAGTACTTC	CASSPQGLAGLLYEQYF
TRBV19	TRBJ2-4	NA	NA	TGTGCCAGTACTTCGACAGCAATAGCCAAAAACATTCAGTACTTC	CASTSTAIAKNIQYF
TRBV7-8	TRBJ1-1	NA	TRBD1	TGTGCCAGCAGCTTAGGCCAGGGGGGCCCATCAGCTTTCTTT	CASSLGQGGPSAFF
TRBV5-1	TRBJ1-4	NA	NA	TGCGCCAGCAGCTTGGCCAGGGAAAATGAAAAACTGTTTTTT	CASSLARENEKLFF
TRBV7-2	TRBJ1-2	NA	NA	TGTGCCAGCAGCCCCGCGCGCCCCCTCAACTATGGCTACACCTTC	CASSPARPLNYGYTF
TRBV3-1/TRBV3-2	TRBJ1-4	NA	NA	TGTGCCAGCAGCCAACAGGGTATGACTGAAAAACTGTTTTTT	CASSQQGMTEKLFF
TRBV18	TRBJ2-1	once	TRBD2	TGTGCCAGCTCACCCTCGAGGACTAGCGGGGACAATGAGCAGTTCTTC	CASSPSRTSGDNEQFF
TRBV19	TRBJ2-1	NA	NA	TGTGCCAGTAGTATATCTGACCGGGGGGAACACAGGGGGAATGAGCAGTTCTTC	CASSISDRGEHRGNEQFF
TRBV7-9	TRBJ1-2	NA	TRBD1	TGTGCCAGCATCCAGGGGGCGCAGGGGGGAGGCTACACCTTC	CASIQGAQGGGYTF
TRBV30	TRBJ2-7	NA	NA	TGTGCCTGGCACACACCTCATCGGGGGTACGAGCAGTACTTC	CAWHTPHRGYEQYF
TRBV19	TRBJ1-5	NA	NA	TGTGCCAGTGAGGATAGTGGCCCCCTAAATCAGCCCCAGCATTTT	CASEDSGPLNQPQHF
TRBV7-9	TRBJ1-1	NA	TRBD1	TGTGCCAGCAGCTTGATCACAGGACAGGGTCCTGAAGCTTTCTTT	CASSLITGQGPEAFF